This T cell receptor (beta chain) was documented in a study of blood T cell repertoires in COVID-19. Study context: Sites in the United States, Italy and Spain provided acute and convalescent COVID-19 samples. PBMCs, B-cell-depleted T cells, or T cells were the source of the cDNA or gDNA that made up the material.

V lost 2 bases, J lost 4 bases, and 6 bases lay in between. Germline V CDR1 and CDR2: LNHDA, SQIVND (reference sequence). The CDR3 runs 13 residues. Per the study methods: By means of reference gene primer amplification, nucleated cell counts were estimated. Some clones are missing from TCRdb's copy, which holds only in-frame ones; the method was immunoSEQ multiplex PCR. V and J calls and clone size are those listed in that table; D and trimming were worked out from the DNA. The sample shows more than 250,000 clones, about 82% of them seen only once. The sequence derives from a woman aged 45-65 years with acute or convalescent COVID-19. J is TRBJ1-5 and V is TRBV19; no reliable D call. Sequencing was performed on peripheral blood. CDR3: CASSIWRNQPQHF. DNA of the CDR3: TGTGCCAGTAGTATATGGCGGAATCAGCCCCAGCATTTT.